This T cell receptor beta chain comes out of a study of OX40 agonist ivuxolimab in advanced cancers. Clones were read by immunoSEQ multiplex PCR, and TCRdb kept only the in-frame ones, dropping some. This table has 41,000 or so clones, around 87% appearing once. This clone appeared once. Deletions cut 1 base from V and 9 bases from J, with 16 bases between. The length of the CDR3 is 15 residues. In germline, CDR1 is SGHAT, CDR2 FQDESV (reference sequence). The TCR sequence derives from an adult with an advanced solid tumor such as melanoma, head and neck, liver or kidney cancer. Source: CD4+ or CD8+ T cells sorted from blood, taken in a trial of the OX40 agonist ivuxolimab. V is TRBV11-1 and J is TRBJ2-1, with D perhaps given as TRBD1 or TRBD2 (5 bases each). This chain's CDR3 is CASSLVGALAGEQFF. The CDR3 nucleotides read TGTGCCAGCAGCTTAGTAGGGGCCCTTGCGGGTGAGCAGTTCTTC.